This T cell receptor beta chain appears in the sequencing data of a study of CD8 T cells in ankylosing spondylitis. Study results and caveats: Seemingly distinctive of ankylosing spondylitis blood was a TCR beta motif formed by eight highly homologous variants. In the blood and synovial fluid of reactive arthritis, some motif variants had been previously reported.

Making the TCR beta libraries involved quantitative 5'-RACE with molecular barcodes. Each CDR3 protein gets one entry after TCRdb re-called the 5' RACE reads with MiXCR. Among 100,000 to 150,000 distinct CDR3 sequences listed, about a tenth were seen once. There are 14 residues in the CDR3. Germline CDR1 reads SGDLS; CDR2 reads YYNGEE. The V and J ends lost 0 bases and 7 bases, in that order; junction bases with no gene match: 3. This clonotype was seen at least ten times. Its antigen is unidentified. The source material was blood, either unsorted or a sorted T cell fraction (not recorded which). This TCR was recovered from a male donor with ankylosing spondylitis or in good health (not recorded which). The chain has TRBV9 and TRBJ2-2, with TRBD2 matching 7 bases. The CDR3 sequence: CASSVAGLGGELFF. In DNA, the CDR3 is TGTGCCAGCAGCGTAGCCGGACTAGGCGGGGAGCTGTTTTTT.